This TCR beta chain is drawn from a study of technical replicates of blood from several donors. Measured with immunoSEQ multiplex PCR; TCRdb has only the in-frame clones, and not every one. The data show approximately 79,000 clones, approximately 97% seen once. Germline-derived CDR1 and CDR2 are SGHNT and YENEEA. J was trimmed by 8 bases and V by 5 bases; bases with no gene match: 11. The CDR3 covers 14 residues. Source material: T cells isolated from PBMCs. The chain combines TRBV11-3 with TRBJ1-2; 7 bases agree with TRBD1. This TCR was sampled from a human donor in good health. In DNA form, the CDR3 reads TGTGCCAGCAGCCCCCGACAGGGTAGTTTCGGCTACACCTTC. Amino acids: CASSPRQGSFGYTF.